This T cell receptor beta chain was observed in a study of cytomegalovirus exposure and HLA in healthy donors. Study at large: A later analysis reported the same platform for the 90 to 150 validation repertoires and the 666 first-cohort repertoires. Overall study findings and caveats: The study labeled 150 to 200 TCR beta chains cytomegalovirus-associated.

Method: immunoSEQ multiplex PCR; TCRdb's copy keeps in-frame clones and lacks some. The profile shows about 56,000 clones, 90% to 95% of them singletons. With respect to this clone: Its target is not known.

The CDR3 is made up of 14 amino acids. CDR1 SGHAT and CDR2 FQNNGV come from the germline V gene. V was cut by 1 base and J by 2 bases, with 7 bases left in between. The sample comprised PBMCs. The chain has TRBV11-2 and TRBJ2-3; D gene uncertain. This receptor was identified in a man aged 18-30 years in good health and CMV-seronegative. The CDR3 DNA sequence: TGTGCCAGCAGCTTAGTGCCAGACACAGATACGCAGTATTTT. It codes for CASSLVPDTDTQYF.